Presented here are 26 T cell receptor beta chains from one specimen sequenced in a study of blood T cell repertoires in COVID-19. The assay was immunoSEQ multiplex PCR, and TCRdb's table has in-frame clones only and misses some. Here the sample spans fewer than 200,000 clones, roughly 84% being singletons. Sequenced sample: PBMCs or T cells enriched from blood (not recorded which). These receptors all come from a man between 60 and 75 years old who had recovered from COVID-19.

The CDR3 reads CASSGGTRPGEQYF. CDR3 in DNA: TGTGCCAGCAGTGGCGGGACTCGCCCGGGGGAGCAGTACTTC. The V gene is TRBV28, the J gene TRBJ2-7, with D maybe TRBD2 (6 bases). CDR1 is MDHEN, CDR2 SYDVKM, per germline. The V gene lost 5 bases and the J gene lost 7 bases, with 18 bases spanning the gap. CDR3 length: 14 amino acids.

The CDR3 DNA sequence: TGTGCCCTCAACTCCGGGACAGAAAACTCTGGAAACACCATATATTTT. Translation: CALNSGTENSGNTIYF. The chain uses TRBV30 and TRBJ1-3; 7 positions agree with TRBD1. This CDR3 spans 16 amino acids. Trimming at V came to 8 bases and at J to 0 bases, leaving 13 bases not matched to a gene. The germline gives CDR1 GTSNPN, CDR2 SVGIG (reference sequence).

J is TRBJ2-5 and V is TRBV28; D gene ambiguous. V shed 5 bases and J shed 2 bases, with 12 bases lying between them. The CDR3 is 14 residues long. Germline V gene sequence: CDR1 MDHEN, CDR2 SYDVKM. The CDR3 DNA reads TGTGCCAGCAGTACCCCAACACAGCAAGAGACCCAGTACTTC. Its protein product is CASSTPTQQETQYF. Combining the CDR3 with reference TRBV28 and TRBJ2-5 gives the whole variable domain DVKVTQSSRYLVKRTGEKVFLECVQDMDHENMFWYRQDPGLGLRLIYFSYDVKMKEKGDIPEGYSVSREKKERFSLILESASTNQTSMYLCASSTPTQQETQYFGPGTRLLVL.

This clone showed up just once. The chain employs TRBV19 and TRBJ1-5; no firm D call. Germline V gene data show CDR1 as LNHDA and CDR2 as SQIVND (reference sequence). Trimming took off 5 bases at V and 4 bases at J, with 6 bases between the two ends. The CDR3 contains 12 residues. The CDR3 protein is CASSRYNQPQHF. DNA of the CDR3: TGTGCCAGTAGTCGCTATAATCAGCCCCAGCATTTT.

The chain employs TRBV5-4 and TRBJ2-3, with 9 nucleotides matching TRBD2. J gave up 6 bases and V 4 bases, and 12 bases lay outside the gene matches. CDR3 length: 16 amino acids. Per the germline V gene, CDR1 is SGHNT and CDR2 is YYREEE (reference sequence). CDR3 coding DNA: TGTGCCAGCAGCAATAGTCCGGGACTAGCACGGGATACGCAGTATTTT. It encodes CASSNSPGLARDTQYF.

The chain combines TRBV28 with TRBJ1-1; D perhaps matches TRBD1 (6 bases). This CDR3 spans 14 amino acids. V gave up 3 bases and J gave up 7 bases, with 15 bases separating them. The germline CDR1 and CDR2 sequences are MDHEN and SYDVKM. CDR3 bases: TGTGCCAGCAGTTTCCCTAACAGGGTCGGTGAAGCTTTCTTT. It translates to CASSFPNRVGEAFF.

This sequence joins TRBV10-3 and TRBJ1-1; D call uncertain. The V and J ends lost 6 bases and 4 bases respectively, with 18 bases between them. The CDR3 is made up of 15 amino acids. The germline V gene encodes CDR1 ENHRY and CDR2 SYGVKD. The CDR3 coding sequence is TGTGCCATCAGGGCCGGGCCCCCCGAGGGCACTGAAGCTTTCTTT. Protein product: CAIRAGPPEGTEAFF.

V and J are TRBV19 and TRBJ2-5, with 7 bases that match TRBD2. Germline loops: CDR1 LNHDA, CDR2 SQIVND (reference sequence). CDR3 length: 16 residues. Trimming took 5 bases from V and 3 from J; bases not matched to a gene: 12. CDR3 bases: TGTGCCAGTAGTCCCCGGGCAGCGGGGCAAAAAGAGACCCAGTACTTC. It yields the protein CASSPRAAGQKETQYF.

CDR3 DNA sequence: TGCAGCGTTGTGTATAAGGGGGGGAGTGGGTCCTACAATGAGCAGTTCTTC. Its protein product is CSVVYKGGSGSYNEQFF. The chain carries TRBV29-1 and TRBJ2-1; a possible D gene is TRBD2 (7 bases). The CDR3 extends over 17 amino acids. The germline V gene encodes CDR1 SQVTM and CDR2 ANQGSEA. Trimming removed 4 bases from V and 1 base from J, with 20 bases in between.

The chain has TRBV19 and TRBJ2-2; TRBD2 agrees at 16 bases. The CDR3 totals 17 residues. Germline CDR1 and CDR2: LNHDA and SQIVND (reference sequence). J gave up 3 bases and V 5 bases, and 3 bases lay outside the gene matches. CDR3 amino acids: CASSGGLAGGDTGELFF. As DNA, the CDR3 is TGTGCCAGTAGTGGGGGACTAGCGGGAGGGGACACCGGGGAGCTGTTTTTT.

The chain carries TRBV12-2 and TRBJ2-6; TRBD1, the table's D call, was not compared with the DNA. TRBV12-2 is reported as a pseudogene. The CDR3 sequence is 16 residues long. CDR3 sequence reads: CASRFPGTTGANVLTF. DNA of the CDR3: TGTGCAAGTCGCTTCCCAGGAACGACTGGGGCCAACGTCCTGACTTTC.

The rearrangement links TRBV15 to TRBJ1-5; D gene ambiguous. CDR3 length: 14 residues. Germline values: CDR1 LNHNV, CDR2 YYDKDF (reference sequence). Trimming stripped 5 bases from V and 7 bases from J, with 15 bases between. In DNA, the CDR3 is TGTGCCACCAGCGGGCCGGGATCGAGGCAGCCCCAGCATTTT. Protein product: CATSGPGSRQPQHF.

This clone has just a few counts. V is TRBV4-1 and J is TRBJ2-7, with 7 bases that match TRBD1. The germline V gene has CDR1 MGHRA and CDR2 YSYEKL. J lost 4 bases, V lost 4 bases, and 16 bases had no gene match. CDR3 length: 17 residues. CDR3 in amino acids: CASSRLQPGQPRYEQYF. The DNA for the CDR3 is TGCGCCAGCAGCCGCCTTCAACCGGGACAGCCTCGGTACGAGCAGTACTTC.

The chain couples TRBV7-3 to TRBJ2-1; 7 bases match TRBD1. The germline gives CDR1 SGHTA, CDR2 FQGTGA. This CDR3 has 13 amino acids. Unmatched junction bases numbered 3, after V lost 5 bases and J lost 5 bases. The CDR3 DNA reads TGTGCCAGCAGCGCCGGGACAGACAATGAGCAGTTCTTC. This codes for CASSAGTDNEQFF. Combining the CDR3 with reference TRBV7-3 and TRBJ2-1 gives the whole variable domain GAGVSQTPSNKVTEKGKYVELRCDPISGHTALYWYRQSLGQGPEFLIYFQGTGAADDSGLPNDRFFAVRPEGSVSTLKIQRTERGDSAVYLCASSAGTDNEQFFGPGTRLTVL.

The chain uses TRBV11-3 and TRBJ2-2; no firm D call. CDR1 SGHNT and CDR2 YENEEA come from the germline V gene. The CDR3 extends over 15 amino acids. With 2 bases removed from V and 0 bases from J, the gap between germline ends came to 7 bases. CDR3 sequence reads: CASSLRSTNTGELFF. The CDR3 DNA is TGTGCCAGCAGCTTAAGGAGCACGAACACCGGGGAGCTGTTTTTT.

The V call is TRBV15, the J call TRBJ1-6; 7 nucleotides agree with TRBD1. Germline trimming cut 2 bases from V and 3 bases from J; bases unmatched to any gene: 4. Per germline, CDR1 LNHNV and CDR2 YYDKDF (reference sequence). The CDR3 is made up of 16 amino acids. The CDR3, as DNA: TGTGCCACCAGCAGAACAGGGGCCGGCTATAATTCACCCCTCCACTTT. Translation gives CATSRTGAGYNSPLHF.

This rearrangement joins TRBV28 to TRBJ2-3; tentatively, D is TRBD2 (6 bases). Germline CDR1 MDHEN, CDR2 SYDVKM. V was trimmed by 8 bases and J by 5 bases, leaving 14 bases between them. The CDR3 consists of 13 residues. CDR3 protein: CASLTAGGDTQYF. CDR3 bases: TGTGCCAGCCTTACGGCCGGGGGAGATACGCAGTATTTT.

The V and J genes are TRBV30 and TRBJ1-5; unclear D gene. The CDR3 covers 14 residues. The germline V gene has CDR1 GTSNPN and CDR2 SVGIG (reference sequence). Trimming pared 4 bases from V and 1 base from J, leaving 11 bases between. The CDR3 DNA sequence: TGTGCCTGGAACAAGGGAGTCAGCAATCAGCCCCAGCATTTT. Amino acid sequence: CAWNKGVSNQPQHF.

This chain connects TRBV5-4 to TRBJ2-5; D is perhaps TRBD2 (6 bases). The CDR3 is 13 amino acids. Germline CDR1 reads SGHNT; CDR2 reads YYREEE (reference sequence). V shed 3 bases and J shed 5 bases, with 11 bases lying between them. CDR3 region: CASSSGLSETQYF. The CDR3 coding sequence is TGTGCCAGCAGCTCAGGACTATCGGAGACCCAGTACTTC.

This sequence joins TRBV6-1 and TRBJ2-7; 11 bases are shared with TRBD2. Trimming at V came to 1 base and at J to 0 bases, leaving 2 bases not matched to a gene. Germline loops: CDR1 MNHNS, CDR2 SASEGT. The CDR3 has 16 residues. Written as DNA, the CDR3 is TGTGCCAGCAGTGAAGGAGGGACTAGCGGCTCCTACGAGCAGTACTTC. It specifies CASSEGGTSGSYEQYF.

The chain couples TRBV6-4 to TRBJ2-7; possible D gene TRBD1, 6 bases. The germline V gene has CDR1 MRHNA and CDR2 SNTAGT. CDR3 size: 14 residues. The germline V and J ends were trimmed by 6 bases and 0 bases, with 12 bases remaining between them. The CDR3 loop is CASSKDRNSYEQYF. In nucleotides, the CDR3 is TGTGCCAGCAGCAAAGACAGGAACTCCTACGAGCAGTACTTC.

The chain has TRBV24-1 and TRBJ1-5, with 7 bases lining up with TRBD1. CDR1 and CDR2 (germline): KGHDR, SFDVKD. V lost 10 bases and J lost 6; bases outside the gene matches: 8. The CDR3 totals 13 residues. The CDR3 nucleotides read TGTGCCACAATGGGACAGCAGGGTCAGCCCCAGCATTTT. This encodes CATMGQQGQPQHF.

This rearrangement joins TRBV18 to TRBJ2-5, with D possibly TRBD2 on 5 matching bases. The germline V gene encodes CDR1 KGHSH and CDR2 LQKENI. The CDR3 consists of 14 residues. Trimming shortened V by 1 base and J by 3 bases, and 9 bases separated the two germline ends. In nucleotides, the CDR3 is TGTGCCAGCTCACCACTCGTGGGAGAAGAGACCCAGTACTTC. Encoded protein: CASSPLVGEETQYF.

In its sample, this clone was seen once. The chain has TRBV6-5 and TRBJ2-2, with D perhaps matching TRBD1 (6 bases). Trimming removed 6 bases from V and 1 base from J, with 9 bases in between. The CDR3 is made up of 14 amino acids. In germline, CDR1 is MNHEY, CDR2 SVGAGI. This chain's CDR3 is CASRPGENTGELFF. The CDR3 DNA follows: TGTGCCAGCAGGCCAGGGGAGAACACCGGGGAGCTGTTTTTT.

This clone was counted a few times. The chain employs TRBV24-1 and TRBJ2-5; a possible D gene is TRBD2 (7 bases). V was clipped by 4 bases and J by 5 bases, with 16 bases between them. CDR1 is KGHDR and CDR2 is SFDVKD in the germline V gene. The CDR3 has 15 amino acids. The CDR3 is CATSEPRGGGETQYF. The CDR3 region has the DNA TGTGCCACCAGTGAGCCCAGGGGCGGGGGTGAGACCCAGTACTTC.

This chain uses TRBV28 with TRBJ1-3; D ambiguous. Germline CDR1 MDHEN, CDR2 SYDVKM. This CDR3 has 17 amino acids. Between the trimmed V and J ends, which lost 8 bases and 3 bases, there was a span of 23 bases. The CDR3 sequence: CASGNSFLQNFGNTIYF. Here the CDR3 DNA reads TGTGCCAGCGGAAATAGTTTTCTACAGAATTTTGGAAACACCATATATTTT. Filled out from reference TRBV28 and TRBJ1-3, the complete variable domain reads DVKVTQSSRYLVKRTGEKVFLECVQDMDHENMFWYRQDPGLGLRLIYFSYDVKMKEKGDIPEGYSVSREKKERFSLILESASTNQTSMYLCASGNSFLQNFGNTIYFGEGSWLTVV.